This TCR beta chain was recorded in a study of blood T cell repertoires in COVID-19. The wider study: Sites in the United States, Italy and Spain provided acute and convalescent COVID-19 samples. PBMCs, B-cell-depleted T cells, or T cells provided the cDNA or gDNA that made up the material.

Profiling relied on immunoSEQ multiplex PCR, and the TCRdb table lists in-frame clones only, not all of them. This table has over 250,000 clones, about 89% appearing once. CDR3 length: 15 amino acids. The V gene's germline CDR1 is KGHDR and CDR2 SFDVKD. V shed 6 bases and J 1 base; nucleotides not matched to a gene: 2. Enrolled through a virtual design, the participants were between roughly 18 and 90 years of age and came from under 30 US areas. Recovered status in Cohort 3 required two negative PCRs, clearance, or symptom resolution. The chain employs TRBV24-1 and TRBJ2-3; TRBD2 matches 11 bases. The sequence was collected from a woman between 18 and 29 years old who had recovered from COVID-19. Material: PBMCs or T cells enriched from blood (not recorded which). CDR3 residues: CATSQTSGGTDTQYF. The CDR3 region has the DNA TGTGCCACCAGTCAGACTAGCGGGGGCACAGATACGCAGTATTTT.